This entry features one T cell receptor beta chain sequence. This clonotype was seen many times. Its antigen is currently not known. Base-call qualities are not available, and no considerably larger clone is one nucleotide away. Sequencing relied on an Illumina Genome Analyzer IIx. TCRdb passed the public sequencing reads through fastp at Q25 and MiXCR, retaining productive beta sequences. Each CDR3 protein appears once, grouped with its most common genes and DNA. The sample table shows roughly 27,000 distinct CDR3 sequences, and more than 15% are seen once. The top ten clones comprise about 4% of the sample. The data stem from a study of patients with pleural tuberculosis (dated by TCRdb to the mid-2010s). V drops 2 bases and J drops 2 bases, leaving 11 bases in between. From the germline V gene (reference sequence), CDR1 is SGHNT and CDR2 is YYREEE. From its cysteine to its phenylalanine, the CDR3 spans 14 amino acids. Just the 42-base CDR3 DNA is kept, in frame starting at base 1.

The receptor was derived from a human donor with pleural tuberculosis. Sequencing was performed on peripheral blood. The chain employs TRBV5-4 and TRBJ2-7; perhaps TRBD2 is the D gene, with 6 bases matching. The bases read TGTGCCAGCAGCTTAGGAGGGAAACCCTACGAGCAGTACTTC. It is translated as CASSLGGKPYEQYF.